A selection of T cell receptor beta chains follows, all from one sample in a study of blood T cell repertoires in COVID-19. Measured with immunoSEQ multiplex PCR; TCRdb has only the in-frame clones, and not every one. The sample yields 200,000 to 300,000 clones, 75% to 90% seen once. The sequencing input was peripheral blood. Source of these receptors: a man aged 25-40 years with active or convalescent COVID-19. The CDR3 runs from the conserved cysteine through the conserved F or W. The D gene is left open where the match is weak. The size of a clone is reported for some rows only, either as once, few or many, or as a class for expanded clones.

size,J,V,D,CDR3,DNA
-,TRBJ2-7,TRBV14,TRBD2,CASSQGFAGGATYEQYF,TGTGCCAGCAGCCAAGGTTTTGCGGGGGGGGCAACCTACGAGCAGTACTTC
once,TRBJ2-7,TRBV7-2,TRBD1,CASSLVGQAPHEQYF,TGTGCCAGCAGCTTAGTGGGACAGGCCCCCCACGAGCAGTACTTC
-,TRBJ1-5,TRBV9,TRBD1,CASSVGSGGQPQHF,TGTGCCAGCAGCGTAGGTTCAGGGGGTCAGCCCCAGCATTTT
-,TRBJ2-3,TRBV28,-,CASSLGRTDTQYF,TGTGCCAGCAGTTTAGGCCGCACGGATACGCAGTATTTT
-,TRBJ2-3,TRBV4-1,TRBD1,CASSQVGTGSDTQYF,TGCGCCAGCAGCCAAGTGGGGACAGGATCAGATACGCAGTATTTT
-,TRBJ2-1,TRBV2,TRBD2,CASSEWTSGGADRNTYNEQFF,TGTGCCAGCAGTGAATGGACTAGCGGGGGGGCGGATCGTAATACCTACAATGAGCAGTTCTTC
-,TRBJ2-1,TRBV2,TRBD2,CASRRGLADNEQFF,TGTGCCAGCAGGCGGGGACTAGCGGACAATGAGCAGTTCTTC
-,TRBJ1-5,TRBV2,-,CASSDGHQPQHF,TGTGCCAGCAGTGACGGTCATCAGCCCCAGCATTTT
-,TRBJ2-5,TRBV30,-,CAWNGGQETQYF,TGTGCCTGGAACGGGGGGCAGGAGACCCAGTACTTC
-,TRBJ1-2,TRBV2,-,CASSEIDPLYGYTF,TGTGCCAGCAGTGAGATAGATCCCCTCTATGGCTACACCTTC
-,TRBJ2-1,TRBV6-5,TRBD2,CASRGLAGGSEQFF,TGTGCCAGCAGGGGTCTAGCGGGGGGATCTGAGCAGTTCTTC
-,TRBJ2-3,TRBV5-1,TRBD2,CASSFAGGQDTQYF,TGCGCCAGCAGCTTCGCGGGGGGGCAAGATACGCAGTATTTT
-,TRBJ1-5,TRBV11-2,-,CASSLGPGQSNQPQHF,TGTGCCAGCAGCTTAGGCCCAGGACAGAGTAATCAGCCCCAGCATTTT
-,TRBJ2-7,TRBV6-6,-,CASSYSPGAYEQYF,TGTGCCAGCAGTTACTCGCCAGGCGCCTACGAGCAGTACTTC
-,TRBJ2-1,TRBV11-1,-,CASSLYEEQFF,TGTGCCAGCAGCTTATACGAGGAGCAGTTCTTC
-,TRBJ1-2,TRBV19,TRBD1,CASSTTGDLGYTF,TGTGCCAGTAGCACCACAGGGGATCTCGGCTACACCTTC
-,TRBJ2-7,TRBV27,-,CASSPQSQASYEQYF,TGTGCCAGCAGCCCACAGTCACAAGCCTCCTACGAGCAGTACTTC
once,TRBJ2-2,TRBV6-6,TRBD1,CAIPSDRGVTGELFF,TGTGCCATCCCATCGGACAGGGGAGTCACCGGGGAGCTGTTTTTT
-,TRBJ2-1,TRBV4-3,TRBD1,CASSQGPGTGDYNEQFF,TGCGCCAGCAGCCAAGGTCCCGGGACAGGGGACTACAATGAGCAGTTCTTC
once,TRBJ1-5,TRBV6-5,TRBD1,CASRSTGGRNQPQHF,TGTGCCAGCAGATCTACAGGGGGCCGCAATCAGCCCCAGCATTTT
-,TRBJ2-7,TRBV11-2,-,CASSLARRGPSYEQYF,TGTGCCAGCAGCTTAGCAAGGCGGGGGCCCTCCTACGAGCAGTACTTC
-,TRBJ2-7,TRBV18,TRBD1,CASSPRQGREQYF,TGTGCCAGCTCACCGCGACAGGGGAGGGAGCAGTACTTC
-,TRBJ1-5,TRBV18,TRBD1,CASSPSRDRRNQPQHF,TGTGCCAGCTCACCATCCCGGGACAGGAGGAATCAGCCCCAGCATTTT